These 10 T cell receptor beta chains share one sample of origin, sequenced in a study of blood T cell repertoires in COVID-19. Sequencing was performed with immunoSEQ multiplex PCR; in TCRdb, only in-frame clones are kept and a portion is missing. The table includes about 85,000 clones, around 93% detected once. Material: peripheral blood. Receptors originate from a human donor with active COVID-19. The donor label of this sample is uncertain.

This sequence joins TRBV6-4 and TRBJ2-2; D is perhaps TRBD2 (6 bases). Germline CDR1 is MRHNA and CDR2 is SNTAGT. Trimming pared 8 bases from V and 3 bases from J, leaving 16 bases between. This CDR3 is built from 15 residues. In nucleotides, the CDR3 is TGTGCCAGCGCGAGACTAGAAGGGGACACCGGGGAGCTGTTTTTT. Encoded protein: CASARLEGDTGELFF.

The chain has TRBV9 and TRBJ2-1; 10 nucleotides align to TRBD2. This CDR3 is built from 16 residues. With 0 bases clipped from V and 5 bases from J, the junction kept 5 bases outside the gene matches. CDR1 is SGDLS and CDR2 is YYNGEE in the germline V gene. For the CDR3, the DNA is TGTGCCAGCAGCGTAGAGTTTACTAGCGGGGACAATGAGCAGTTCTTC. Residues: CASSVEFTSGDNEQFF.

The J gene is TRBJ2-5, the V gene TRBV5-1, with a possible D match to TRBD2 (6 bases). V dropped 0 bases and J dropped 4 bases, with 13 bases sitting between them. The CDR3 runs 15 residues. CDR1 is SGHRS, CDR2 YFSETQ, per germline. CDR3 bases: TGCGCCAGCAGCTTGGGCCACGGGACTCCAGAGACCCAGTACTTC. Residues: CASSLGHGTPETQYF.

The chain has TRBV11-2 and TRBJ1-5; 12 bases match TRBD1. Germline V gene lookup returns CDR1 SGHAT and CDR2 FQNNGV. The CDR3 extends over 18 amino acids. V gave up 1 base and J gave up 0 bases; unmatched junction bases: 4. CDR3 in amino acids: CASSLGGQGASSNQPQHF. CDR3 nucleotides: TGTGCCAGCAGCTTAGGGGGACAGGGGGCCTCTAGCAATCAGCCCCAGCATTTT. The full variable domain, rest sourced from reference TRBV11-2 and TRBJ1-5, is EAGVAQSPRYKIIEKRQSVAFWCNPISGHATLYWYQQILGQGPKLLIQFQNNGVVDDSQLPKDRFSAERLKGVDSTLKIQPAKLEDSAVYLCASSLGGQGASSNQPQHFGDGTRLSIL.

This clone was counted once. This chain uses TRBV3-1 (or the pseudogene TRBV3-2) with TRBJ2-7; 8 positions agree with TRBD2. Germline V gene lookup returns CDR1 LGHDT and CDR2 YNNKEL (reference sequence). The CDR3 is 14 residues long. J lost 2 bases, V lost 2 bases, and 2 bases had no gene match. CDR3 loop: CASSQRRGAYEQYF. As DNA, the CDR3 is TGTGCCAGCAGCCAACGGCGGGGGGCCTACGAGCAGTACTTC.

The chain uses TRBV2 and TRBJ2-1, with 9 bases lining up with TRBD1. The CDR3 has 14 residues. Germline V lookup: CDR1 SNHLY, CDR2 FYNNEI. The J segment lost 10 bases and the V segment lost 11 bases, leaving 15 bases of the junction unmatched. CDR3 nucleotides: TGTGCCGGCTCCGGGACAGGGCTTCCGACGGAGCAGTTCTTC. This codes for CAGSGTGLPTEQFF. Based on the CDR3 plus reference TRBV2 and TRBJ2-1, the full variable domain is EPEVTQTPSHQVTQMGQEVILRCVPISNHLYFYWYRQILGQKVEFLVSFYNNEISEKSEIFDDQFSVERPDGSNFTLKIRSTKLEDSAMYFCAGSGTGLPTEQFFGPGTRLTVL.

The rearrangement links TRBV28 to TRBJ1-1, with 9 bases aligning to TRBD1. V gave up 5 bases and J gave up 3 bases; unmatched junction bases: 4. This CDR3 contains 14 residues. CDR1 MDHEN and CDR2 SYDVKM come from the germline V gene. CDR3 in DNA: TGTGCCAGCAGTACCAGACAGGGGGACACTGAAGCTTTCTTT. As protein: CASSTRQGDTEAFF.

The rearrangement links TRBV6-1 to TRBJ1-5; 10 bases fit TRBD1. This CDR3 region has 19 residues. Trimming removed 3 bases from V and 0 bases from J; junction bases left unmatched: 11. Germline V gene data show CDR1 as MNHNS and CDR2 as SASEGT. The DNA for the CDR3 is TGTGCCAGCAGTGACCCCCGGGACAGGGGATTATATAGCAATCAGCCCCAGCATTTT. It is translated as CASSDPRDRGLYSNQPQHF.

The chain's CDR3 is CASSFVNSGANVLTF. The CDR3 DNA reads TGTGCCAGCAGCTTTGTTAATTCTGGGGCCAACGTCCTGACTTTC. This sequence joins TRBV5-4 and TRBJ2-6; D remains ambiguous. This CDR3 region has 15 residues. Between the trimmed V and J ends, which lost 2 bases and 1 base, there was a span of 7 bases. From germline, CDR1 is SGHNT and CDR2 YYREEE (reference sequence).

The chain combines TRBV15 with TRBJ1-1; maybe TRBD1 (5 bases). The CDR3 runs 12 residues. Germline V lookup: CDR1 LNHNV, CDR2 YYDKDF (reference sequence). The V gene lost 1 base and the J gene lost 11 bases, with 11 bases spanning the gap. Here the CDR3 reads CATSRASGNAFF. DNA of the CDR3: TGTGCCACCAGCAGAGCCTCAGGGAACGCTTTCTTT.